This T cell receptor beta chain was captured in a study of early stage breast cancer tumors. Study information: Of around 16 invasive breast tumors, more than ten were hormone receptor-positive, HER2-negative. Overall study findings and caveats: Compared with adjacent normal breast tissue, tumors showed 2 to 2.5-fold greater T cell density and higher clonality.

Libraries were prepared by immunoSEQ multiplex PCR; TCRdb keeps only in-frame clonotypes and omits some of them. The table records about 72,000 clones, more than 60% of them present only once. As regards this clone: What it recognizes is unknown.

V gave up 3 bases and J gave up 4 bases, with 10 bases separating them. The CDR3 runs to 14 residues. CDR1 is LNHDA and CDR2 is SQIVND in the germline V gene (reference sequence). V is TRBV19 and J is TRBJ1-5; unclear D gene. The sequencing input was blood. The clonotype was recovered from a person in their sixties with breast cancer. For the CDR3, the DNA is TGTGCCAGTAGTATTCGAGGTCTTAATCAGCCCCAGCATTTT. This sequence encodes CASSIRGLNQPQHF.